A selection of T cell receptor beta chains follows, all from one sample in a study of T cell responses to AZD1222 COVID-19 vaccine. Sequencing was performed with immunoSEQ multiplex PCR; in TCRdb, only in-frame clones are kept and a portion is missing. The sample lists 55,000 to 60,000 clones; approximately 89% were seen once. Sequences were derived from peripheral blood, sampled on day 0 of MenACWY control vaccination. These receptors all stem from an adult in good health. The CDR3 runs from the conserved cysteine through the conserved F or W. The D gene is left open where the match is weak. A clone size is listed for some rows: how often the clone was seen (once, few, many), or a class if it is expanded.

J: TRBJ1-1
D: TRBD1
V: TRBV7-8
size: .
DNA: TGTGCCAGCAGCCCACGTGTCAGACAGGGCCCGAGCACTGAAGCTTTCTTT
CDR3: CASSPRVRQGPSTEAFF

J: TRBJ2-5
D: .
V: TRBV24-1
size: .
DNA: TGTGCCACCAGTGATCAAACCCGGCTGGGTTTTCAGTACTTC
CDR3: CATSDQTRLGFQYF

J: TRBJ1-5
D: TRBD1
V: TRBV28
size: .
DNA: TGTGCCAGCAGTTCCCCGGGGCTGGGACAGGGTTTTGGGCCCCAGCATTTT
CDR3: CASSSPGLGQGFGPQHF

J: TRBJ1-2
D: .
V: TRBV30
size: .
DNA: TGTGCCTCCCAAGGTATAGACAGGATTAATGGCTACACCTTC
CDR3: CASQGIDRINGYTF

J: TRBJ2-5
D: .
V: TRBV6-5
size: .
DNA: TGTGCCAGTGCGCGTCGGGAGACCCAGTACTTC
CDR3: CASARRETQYF

J: TRBJ1-1
D: .
V: TRBV5-6
size: .
DNA: TGTGCCAGCAGCCGACGACAGGCTTGGAACACTGAAGCTTTCTTT
CDR3: CASSRRQAWNTEAFF

J: TRBJ1-1
D: .
V: TRBV3-1/TRBV3-2
size: medium-sized
DNA: TGTGCCAGCAGCCAAGATGGCCTCACTGAAGCTTTCTTT
CDR3: CASSQDGLTEAFF

J: TRBJ1-1
D: .
V: TRBV10-3
size: .
DNA: TGTGCCATCAGTGAGGGTCGGGCTGAAGCTTTCTTT
CDR3: CAISEGRAEAFF

J: TRBJ1-6
D: TRBD1
V: TRBV5-4
size: .
DNA: TGTGCCACACAGGACCCGACAGGGAGGGATTCACCCCTCCACTTT
CDR3: CATQDPTGRDSPLHF

J: TRBJ2-1
D: TRBD2
V: TRBV20-1
size: .
DNA: TGCAGTGCAAGTAGCGGGTCTACCGCCGGTGAGCAGTTCTTC
CDR3: CSASSGSTAGEQFF

J: TRBJ1-3
D: .
V: TRBV5-1
size: .
DNA: TGCGCCAGCAGCTTGGGAACCACAGCTCTCTCTGGAAACACCATATATTTT
CDR3: CASSLGTTALSGNTIYF

J: TRBJ2-6
D: TRBD1
V: TRBV29-1
size: .
DNA: TGCAGCGTTTTAACCCAGGGGGCGGGAGGGGCCAACGTCCTGACTTTC
CDR3: CSVLTQGAGGANVLTF

J: TRBJ2-3
D: TRBD2
V: TRBV11-2
size: .
DNA: TGTGCCAGCAGCTTAGACGGGACTAGCGGGAGAATGCAGTATTTT
CDR3: CASSLDGTSGRMQYF

J: TRBJ2-1
D: .
V: TRBV5-1
size: .
DNA: TGCGCCAGCAGCTTTGGCGACAAACAGTACAATGAGCAGTTCTTC
CDR3: CASSFGDKQYNEQFF

J: TRBJ1-2
D: TRBD1
V: TRBV28
size: .
DNA: TGTGCCAGCAGGGGAGGGACAGGGGGAGACTATGGCTACACCTTC
CDR3: CASRGGTGGDYGYTF